What follows are 30 T cell receptor beta chains derived from one specimen sequenced in a study of CD8+ T cells in alopecia areata. The investigators collected lesional scalp punch biopsies and peripheral blood from alopecia areata patients. RNA was isolated and reverse transcribed to cDNA, the sequencing template. Method: immunoSEQ multiplex PCR; TCRdb's copy keeps in-frame clones and lacks some. Of 12,000 or so clones in the sample, around 62% were seen once. The sample consisted of skin. Every receptor here comes from a human donor with alopecia areata.

The chain links TRBV7-2 to TRBJ1-3; D ambiguous. This CDR3 contains 13 residues. Germline CDR1 reads SGHTA; CDR2 reads FQGNSA. Trimming shortened V by 5 bases and J by 4 bases, and 9 bases separated the two germline ends. The CDR3, as DNA: TGTGCCAGCAGCCTCAGTGGCGGAAACACCATATATTTT. Its translation: CASSLSGGNTIYF.

The rearrangement links TRBV6-5 to TRBJ2-1; 14 bases line up with TRBD2. The CDR3 is 15 residues long. Germline V gene data show CDR1 as MNHEY and CDR2 as SVGAGI. V gave up 5 bases and J gave up 4 bases; unmatched junction bases: 1. This CDR3 is CASSGTSGGYNEQFF. In nucleotides, the CDR3 is TGTGCCAGCAGTGGGACTAGCGGGGGTTACAATGAGCAGTTCTTC.

This chain links TRBV28 with TRBJ1-2; unclear D gene. This CDR3 is 15 amino acids long. Per germline, CDR1 MDHEN and CDR2 SYDVKM. V was shortened by 3 bases and J by 2 bases, with 13 bases between the two germline ends. DNA for the CDR3: TGTGCCAGCAGTTTTATCGTCGGGCAGAACTATGGCTACACCTTC. Protein sequence: CASSFIVGQNYGYTF.

For this clone: The sample holds other DNA sequences that translate to the same CDR3. The V gene is TRBV4-2, the J gene TRBJ1-4; TRBD1 might be the D (6 bases). The V and J ends lost 0 bases and 4 bases respectively, with 12 bases between them. In germline, CDR1 is LGHNA, CDR2 YNFKEQ. CDR3 length: 16 residues. The DNA of the CDR3 is TGTGCCAGCAGCCAAGACCGGGGGGGCGGTAATGAAAAACTGTTTTTT. It yields the protein CASSQDRGGGNEKLFF.

A few counts support this clone. Here the CDR3 reads CASSPDDRGYEQYF. The CDR3, as DNA: TGTGCCAGCAGCCCCGATGACAGGGGCTACGAGCAGTACTTC. This chain connects TRBV7-6 to TRBJ2-7; 8 positions agree with TRBD1. Trimming at V came to 5 bases and at J to 3 bases, leaving 6 bases not matched to a gene. This CDR3 region has 14 residues. The germline V gene has CDR1 SGHVS and CDR2 FNYEAQ.

This clone has a single count. The rearrangement uses TRBV18 and TRBJ2-2; D not resolved. There are 13 residues in the CDR3. Trimming took off 0 bases at V and 1 base at J, with 0 bases between the two ends. The germline V gene encodes CDR1 KGHSH and CDR2 LQKENI. CDR3 in DNA: TGTGCCAGCTCACCACCGAACACCGGGGAGCTGTTTTTT. Protein: CASSPPNTGELFF.

CDR3 nucleotides: TGTGCCAGCAGCCCCCCTAGGGGCGGACAGGGCAAATTGGACGAGCAGTACTTC. Translating it yields CASSPPRGGQGKLDEQYF. The chain is built from TRBV7-8 and TRBJ2-7; 8 bases fit TRBD1. The V gene end was trimmed by 5 bases and the J gene end by 5 bases; junction bases not matched to a gene: 20. Germline loops: CDR1 SGHVS, CDR2 FQNEAQ. This CDR3 region has 18 residues.

This clone has a handful of counts. The chain recombines TRBV5-1 with TRBJ1-1, with D perhaps TRBD1 (5 bases). The CDR3 is made up of 15 amino acids. Per the germline V gene, CDR1 is SGHRS and CDR2 is YFSETQ. Trimming pared 7 bases from V and 3 bases from J, leaving 19 bases between. The CDR3 loop is CASSGGSRAHTEAFF. CDR3 DNA: TGCGCCAGCTCTGGGGGGTCGAGGGCTCACACTGAAGCTTTCTTT.

This clone was detected only a few times. This sequence joins TRBV7-9 and TRBJ2-5; D is possibly TRBD1 or TRBD2 (5 bases each). The CDR3 covers 14 residues. Per germline, CDR1 SEHNR and CDR2 FQNEAQ (reference sequence). The V and J ends lost 5 bases and 3 bases respectively, with 13 bases between them. CDR3 DNA sequence: TGTGCCAGCAGCCTTGGGACGTTAGAAGAGACCCAGTACTTC. It specifies CASSLGTLEETQYF.

The chain has TRBV7-2 and TRBJ1-1, with 10 bases lining up with TRBD1. V lost 7 bases and J lost 3; bases outside the gene matches: 5. Germline values: CDR1 SGHTA, CDR2 FQGNSA. The CDR3 contains 14 residues. The CDR3 DNA reads TGTGCCAGCACCCGGGGACAGGGGTACACTGAAGCTTTCTTT. It yields the protein CASTRGQGYTEAFF.

This clone was observed a few times. The chain couples TRBV29-1 to TRBJ2-1; TRBD1 is a possible D gene (6 bases). This CDR3 comprises 13 residues. Trimming removed 3 bases from V and 6 bases from J, with 12 bases in between. Germline CDR1 is SQVTM and CDR2 is ANQGSEA. CDR3 in DNA: TGCAGCGTTGAGGTGACAGGCAGCAATGAGCAGTTCTTC. This encodes CSVEVTGSNEQFF.

The chain has TRBV15 and TRBJ1-2, with D uncertain. Germline V lookup: CDR1 LNHNV, CDR2 YYDKDF (reference sequence). The CDR3 runs to 15 residues. The V end was cut by 4 bases, the J end by 7 bases, with 19 bases between. The CDR3 bases are TGTGCCACCAGCAAGGTACCTCGTTCCGAGGGTGGCTACACCTTC. Translated, it gives CATSKVPRSEGGYTF.

This clone was observed a single time. The chain couples TRBV6-1 to TRBJ2-2, with D possibly being TRBD1 or TRBD2 (5 bases each). Trimming took off 2 bases at V and 9 bases at J, with 13 bases between the two ends. Per germline, CDR1 MNHNS and CDR2 SASEGT. The CDR3 extends over 14 amino acids. The CDR3 DNA reads as TGTGCCAGCAGTGAATGGGGCGAGGGAAGGGAGCTGTTTTTT. This codes for CASSEWGEGRELFF.

The chain employs TRBV4-3 and TRBJ2-7; D tentatively reads TRBD1 or TRBD2 (6 bases each). Germline CDR1 and CDR2: LGHNA and YSLEER. The V and J ends lost 1 base and 3 bases respectively, with 19 bases between them. CDR3 length equals 17 residues. CDR3 sequence (DNA): TGCGCCAGCAGCCAAGGAGGGGGACTGCTGGGGGACTACGAGCAGTACTTC. Translated: CASSQGGGLLGDYEQYF.

The chain recombines TRBV14 with TRBJ2-7, with D possibly matching TRBD1 (6 bases). In germline, CDR1 is SGHDN, CDR2 FVKESK. With 6 bases removed from V and 2 bases from J, the gap between germline ends came to 11 bases. This CDR3 region has 13 residues. For the CDR3, the DNA is TGTGCCAGCAGAGGGGGAGCGGCCTACGAGCAGTACTTC. Encoded protein: CASRGGAAYEQYF.

The chain is built from TRBV10-3 and TRBJ1-2, with no clear D. The CDR3 has 16 residues. CDR1 and CDR2 (germline): ENHRY, SYGVKD. V shed 6 bases and J shed 1 base, with 18 bases lying between them. CDR3 protein: CAIRAEGEKFNYGYTF. Written as DNA, the CDR3 is TGTGCCATCAGAGCAGAGGGAGAAAAATTTAACTATGGCTACACCTTC.

This rearrangement joins TRBV7-6 to TRBJ1-5; 9 nucleotides match TRBD1. V shed 1 base and J 1 base; nucleotides not matched to a gene: 5. The CDR3 covers 17 residues. Per germline, CDR1 SGHVS and CDR2 FNYEAQ. The CDR3 is CASSLGGDRASNQPQHF. CDR3 nucleotides: TGTGCCAGCAGCTTAGGGGGGGACAGGGCCAGCAATCAGCCCCAGCATTTT. Full variable domain (remainder filled in from reference TRBV7-6 and TRBJ1-5): GAGVSQSPRYKVTKRGQDVALRCDPISGHVSLYWYRQALGQGPEFLTYFNYEAQQDKSGLPNDRFSAERPEGSISTLTIQRTEQRDSAMYRCASSLGGDRASNQPQHFGDGTRLSIL.

This chain joins TRBV30 and TRBJ2-3; no clear D. CDR3 length equals 13 residues. Trimming took off 0 bases at V and 5 bases at J, with 9 bases between the two ends. Germline CDR1 reads GTSNPN; CDR2 reads SVGIG (reference sequence). The CDR3 nucleotides are TGTGCCTGGAGTGTACGAGAACGAGATACGCAGTATTTT. It codes for CAWSVRERDTQYF.

The chain combines TRBV10-1 with TRBJ2-5; 10 bases are shared with TRBD1. The V and J ends lost 6 bases and 5 bases, in that order; junction bases with no gene match: 12. The CDR3 has 16 amino acids. The germline V gene has CDR1 WNHNN and CDR2 SYGVQD (reference sequence). The CDR3 bases are TGCGCCAGCAGCGAAACCGGGACAGGGGTCCGGGAGACCCAGTACTTC. Its protein is CASSETGTGVRETQYF.

This sequence joins TRBV4-2 and TRBJ2-5; 8 bases align to TRBD2. The CDR3 length is 15 residues. The V segment lost 2 bases and the J segment 5 bases; nucleotides outside the gene matches: 7. Germline CDR1 is LGHNA and CDR2 is YNFKEQ. CDR3: CASSQTSTSVETQYF. CDR3 bases: TGTGCCAGCAGCCAAACCTCGACTAGCGTGGAGACCCAGTACTTC.

The rearrangement joins TRBV9 to TRBJ2-2; the D is unclear. There are 15 residues in the CDR3. Between the trimmed V and J ends, which lost 0 bases and 3 bases, there was a span of 9 bases. Germline CDR1 and CDR2: SGDLS and YYNGEE. CDR3 region: CASSVVPEDTGELFF. The CDR3 coding sequence is TGTGCCAGCAGCGTAGTTCCTGAGGACACCGGGGAGCTGTTTTTT.

The rearrangement links TRBV4-1 to TRBJ1-2; weak D call: TRBD1 (6 bases). From germline, CDR1 is MGHRA and CDR2 YSYEKL. V was clipped by 0 bases and J by 5 bases, with 10 bases between them. This CDR3 spans 14 amino acids. The CDR3 loop is CASSQDIGTYGYTF. The DNA of the CDR3 is TGCGCCAGCAGCCAAGATATCGGGACATATGGCTACACCTTC.

This clone was counted between two and nine times. V and J are TRBV4-1 and TRBJ2-7, with 14 bases fitting TRBD2. The V gene's germline CDR1 is MGHRA and CDR2 YSYEKL. V lost 5 bases to trimming and J lost 6 bases; unmatched junction nucleotides: 9. CDR3 length: 16 residues. CDR3 sequence: CASSAMGLAGAGEQYF. CDR3 in DNA: TGCGCCAGCAGCGCAATGGGACTAGCGGGAGCGGGCGAGCAGTACTTC.

The V and J genes are TRBV6-6 and TRBJ1-5; the D is unclear. CDR3 size: 14 residues. Germline CDR1 MNHNY, CDR2 SVGAGI (reference sequence). V was clipped by 1 base and J by 2 bases, with 6 bases between them. The DNA for the CDR3 is TGTGCCAGCAGTTACTACGGGGGCAATCAGCCCCAGCATTTT. Encoded protein: CASSYYGGNQPQHF.

The V call is TRBV7-2, the J call TRBJ2-5, with D maybe TRBD1 (5 bases). V was shortened by 5 bases and J by 3 bases, with 16 bases between the two germline ends. There are 15 residues in the CDR3. Germline CDR1 and CDR2: SGHTA and FQGNSA. DNA of the CDR3: TGTGCCAGCAGCACCAGGCAGGGTTTTGAAGAGACCCAGTACTTC. This codes for CASSTRQGFEETQYF.

The V call is TRBV30, the J call TRBJ2-7; unclear D gene. The CDR3 is 11 amino acids. Germline V lookup: CDR1 GTSNPN, CDR2 SVGIG (reference sequence). Trimming pared 2 bases from V and 9 bases from J, leaving 11 bases between. The CDR3 protein is CAWSSSTGQYF. The CDR3 DNA sequence: TGTGCCTGGAGTAGTAGTACCGGGCAGTACTTC.

The CDR3 is CATSRKGVNTEAFF. Here the CDR3 DNA reads TGTGCCACCAGCAGAAAAGGGGTGAACACTGAAGCTTTCTTT. The J gene is TRBJ1-1, the V gene TRBV15; a possible D gene is TRBD1 (5 bases). V was cut by 2 bases and J by 0 bases, with 7 bases left in between. Germline CDR1 reads LNHNV; CDR2 reads YYDKDF (reference sequence). The CDR3 contains 14 residues.

The chain uses TRBV13 and TRBJ2-7; D not certain. V dropped 0 bases and J dropped 2 bases, with 8 bases sitting between them. Germline-derived CDR1 and CDR2 are PRHDT and FYEKMQ (reference sequence). CDR3 length: 14 amino acids. CDR3 protein: CASSLGDGTYEQYF. In DNA, the CDR3 is TGTGCCAGCAGCTTAGGGGACGGCACCTACGAGCAGTACTTC.

The chain links TRBV27 to TRBJ2-7, with D unresolved. CDR1 is MNHEY and CDR2 is SMNVEV in the germline V gene (reference sequence). Trimming shortened V by 3 bases and J by 7 bases, and 7 bases separated the two germline ends. The CDR3 extends over 11 amino acids. CDR3: CASSFGSEQYF. Here the CDR3 DNA reads TGTGCCAGCAGTTTTGGGTCAGAGCAGTACTTC.

The rearrangement uses TRBV2 and TRBJ2-1; possibly TRBD1 for D (7 bases). Germline CDR1 is SNHLY and CDR2 is FYNNEI. This CDR3 comprises 14 residues. Trimming pared 8 bases from V and 2 bases from J, leaving 13 bases between. CDR3 DNA sequence: TGTGCCAGCGGGGGGACAGTTGCCTACAATGAGCAGTTCTTC. Its translation is CASGGTVAYNEQFF.